The clone carrying this T cell receptor beta chain was seen just once. The repertoire was sequenced with immunoSEQ multiplex PCR; TCRdb's copy has only in-frame clones and lacks some. This sample carries tens of thousands of clones, over 80% of them seen once, and the ten largest clones take 30% to 35%. CDR3 length: 14 residues. Germline V gene lookup returns CDR1 SGDLS and CDR2 YYNGEE. With 1 base removed from V and 6 bases from J, the gap between germline ends came to 11 bases. The sample comes from a study of blood T cell repertoires in COVID-19. The sequencing sample was made of peripheral blood. The genes are TRBV9 and TRBJ2-1; D unresolved. The receptor comes from a woman older than 75 with active or convalescent COVID-19. The CDR3 protein is CASSVSSYANEQFF. CDR3 DNA sequence: TGTGCCAGCAGCGTAAGTTCCTACGCCAATGAGCAGTTCTTC.